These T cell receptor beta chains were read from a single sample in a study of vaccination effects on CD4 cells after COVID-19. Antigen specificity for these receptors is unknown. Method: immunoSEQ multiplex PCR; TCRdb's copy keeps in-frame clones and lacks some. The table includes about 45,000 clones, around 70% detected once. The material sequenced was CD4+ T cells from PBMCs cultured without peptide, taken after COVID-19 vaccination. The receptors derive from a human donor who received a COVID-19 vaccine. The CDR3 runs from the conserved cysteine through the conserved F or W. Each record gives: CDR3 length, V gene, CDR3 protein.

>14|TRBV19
CASDPGQGNYGYTF
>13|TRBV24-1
CATGTGSTDTQYF
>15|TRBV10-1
CASSARTSGGYTQYF
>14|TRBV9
CASSVGLMGDTQYF
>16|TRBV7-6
CASSAGRTIMNTEAFF
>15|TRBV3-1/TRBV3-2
CASSQGTGANQPQHF
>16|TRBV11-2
CASSLADAGTYNEQFF
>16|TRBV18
CASSPPAGGAYGEQFF
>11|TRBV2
CASTAQETQYF
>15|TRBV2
CASRKGGTGTYEQYF
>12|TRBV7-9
CASSTQAPEQFF
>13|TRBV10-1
CASSTGQGAEAFF
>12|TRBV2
CASSPGTSEAFF
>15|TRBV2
CACTPAGVPTGELFF
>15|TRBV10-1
CASTPPRDSWNTIYF
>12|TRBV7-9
CASSLGQLGYTF
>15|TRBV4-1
CASSQGSGRIYEQYF
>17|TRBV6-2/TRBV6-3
CASSQSFGQGVSYEQYF
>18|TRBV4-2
CASSQDPPAQDLNSPLHF
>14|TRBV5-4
CASSLDRGTDTQYF
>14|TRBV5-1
CASSSGGANEKLFF
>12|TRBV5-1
CASSLASSEQYF
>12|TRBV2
CASDQEYNEQFF
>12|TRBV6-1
CASSEMASGYTF
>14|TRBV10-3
CAISEGTEIYEQYF
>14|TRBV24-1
CATSDRGIKGELFF
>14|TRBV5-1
CASSLSVLNTEAFF
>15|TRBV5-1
CASSLSGGSYNEQFF
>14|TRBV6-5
CASNLQGGNQPQHF